The 32 T cell receptor beta chains below were found in one sample sequenced in a study of cytomegalovirus exposure and HLA in healthy donors. Use of 60 Vbeta and 13 Jbeta primers characterized the PCR. TCRdb's table, derived via immunoSEQ multiplex PCR, lists solely in-frame clones and lacks some. Found here are approximately 140,000 clones; the top ten clones hold about 1.6%. The material sequenced was PBMCs. The receptors shown here come from a woman between 40 and 55 years old in good health and CMV-seronegative.

This chain links TRBV18 with TRBJ2-7; TRBD1 matches 8 bases. Trimming cost V 6 bases and J 3 bases; bases outside gene matches: 4. Per the germline V gene, CDR1 is KGHSH and CDR2 is LQKENI. The CDR3 totals 13 residues. CDR3 region: CASSPGTGYEQYV. CDR3 DNA sequence: TGTGCCAGCTCCCCCGGGACAGGCTACGAGCAGTACGTC.

The chain is built from TRBV4-1 and TRBJ2-7; 8 bases align to TRBD1. The CDR3 length is 13 residues. V dropped 10 bases and J dropped 1; count of bases not matched to a gene: 6. Per germline, CDR1 MGHRA and CDR2 YSYEKL. CDR3 in DNA: TGCGCCATTACTACAGGGGGGTCCTACGAGCAGTACTTC. Translation: CAITTGGSYEQYF.

V is TRBV10-3 and J is TRBJ2-1; 7 bases agree with TRBD1. Germline V CDR1 and CDR2: ENHRY, SYGVKD. The ends lost 0 bases at V and 3 bases at J; junction bases unmatched: 5. This CDR3 region has 16 residues. CDR3 region: CAISESDRAVYNEQFF. CDR3 DNA sequence: TGTGCCATCAGTGAGTCCGACAGGGCGGTCTACAATGAGCAGTTCTTC.

The chain recombines TRBV4-3 with TRBJ2-5; tentative D call: TRBD2 (6 bases). Germline V gene data show CDR1 as LGHNA and CDR2 as YSLEER. Trimming cost V 1 base and J 5 bases, with 14 bases left between them. The CDR3 has 15 amino acids. Here the CDR3 reads CASSQAARAGETQYF. The CDR3 DNA sequence: TGCGCCAGCAGCCAAGCCGCGCGGGCGGGGGAGACCCAGTACTTC.

V gene TRBV6-5 combines with J gene TRBJ1-1; maybe TRBD1 (6 bases). The CDR3 loop spans 14 amino acids. Germline lookup yields CDR1 MNHEY and CDR2 SVGAGI. Trimming took 6 bases from V and 3 from J, leaving 14 bases between them. CDR3 DNA: TGTGCCAGCAGCATCACAGGGAGGGACACTGAAGCTTTCTTT. Translated: CASSITGRDTEAFF.

Turning to this clone: This sample includes further DNA sequences coding for the same CDR3. The J gene is TRBJ1-3, the V gene TRBV5-1, with D hard to call. Between the trimmed V and J ends, which lost 0 bases and 0 bases, there was a span of 4 bases. The CDR3 loop spans 14 amino acids. Germline-derived CDR1 and CDR2 are SGHRS and YFSETQ. The CDR3 here is CASSLDSSGNTIYF. DNA of the CDR3: TGCGCCAGCAGCTTGGATAGCTCTGGAAACACCATATATTTT.

This rearrangement joins TRBV7-2 to TRBJ1-2; 11 positions match TRBD1. Germline V CDR1 and CDR2: SGHTA, FQGNSA. This CDR3 region has 15 residues. V lost 5 bases to trimming and J lost 2 bases; unmatched junction nucleotides: 4. The CDR3 sequence is CASSHGTGGNYGYTF. The CDR3 DNA reads TGTGCCAGCAGCCATGGGACAGGGGGAAACTATGGCTACACCTTC.

The chain couples TRBV7-8 to TRBJ1-5; the D gene is possibly TRBD1 (6 bases). Germline lookup yields CDR1 SGHVS and CDR2 FQNEAQ. Trimming left V 1 base short and J 4 bases short, with 14 bases between. This CDR3 has 16 amino acids. The chain's CDR3 is CASSLGSARGNQPQHF. Written as DNA, the CDR3 is TGTGCCAGCAGCTTAGGTTCGGCCAGGGGTAATCAGCCCCAGCATTTT.

The chain uses TRBV5-6 and TRBJ1-3; D might be TRBD1 (5 bases). This CDR3 region has 15 residues. CDR1 is SGHDT, CDR2 YYEEEE, per germline. The V and J ends lost 6 bases and 2 bases respectively, with 15 bases between them. The CDR3 reads CASKPTGGAGNTIYF. Here the CDR3 DNA reads TGTGCCAGCAAGCCCACGGGGGGTGCTGGAAACACCATATATTTT.

The genes are TRBV19 and TRBJ1-5; TRBD1 aligns across 7 bases. Germline trimming cut 3 bases from V and 5 bases from J; bases unmatched to any gene: 13. Per germline, CDR1 LNHDA and CDR2 SQIVND (reference sequence). The CDR3 is made up of 17 amino acids. CDR3 region: CASSIWDRPLTYQPQHF. CDR3 coding DNA: TGTGCCAGTAGTATCTGGGACAGACCCTTGACGTATCAGCCCCAGCATTTT.

The V call is TRBV10-3, the J call TRBJ1-5; 9 positions match TRBD1. Germline V lookup: CDR1 ENHRY, CDR2 SYGVKD. After removal of 5 bases from V and 4 bases from J, the junction contained 3 bases not matched to a gene. The CDR3 runs to 14 residues. Here the CDR3 reads CAISSDRGNQPQHF. CDR3 nucleotides: TGTGCCATCAGTTCCGACAGGGGGAATCAGCCCCAGCATTTT.

The chain employs TRBV5-1 and TRBJ2-3; D may be TRBD2 (7 bases). Trimming removed 2 bases from V and 4 bases from J, with 14 bases in between. CDR1 is SGHRS, CDR2 YFSETQ, per germline. The CDR3 runs to 15 residues. CDR3 residues: CASSFRGAEADTQYF. The CDR3 DNA follows: TGCGCCAGCAGCTTTCGGGGGGCAGAGGCAGATACGCAGTATTTT.

The V gene is TRBV7-2, the J gene TRBJ2-3, with 9 bases that match TRBD1. Trimming took 2 bases from V and 6 from J; bases not matched to a gene: 6. The CDR3 runs 15 residues. Germline V gene sequence: CDR1 SGHTA, CDR2 FQGNSA. CDR3 DNA sequence: TGTGCCAGCAGCTTATCCTACAGGGGGCCGGATACGCAGTATTTT. Protein sequence: CASSLSYRGPDTQYF.

The chain uses TRBV7-2 and TRBJ2-7, with TRBD2 identical over 12 bases. Trimming took 6 bases from V and 2 from J; bases not matched to a gene: 8. Per the germline V gene, CDR1 is SGHTA and CDR2 is FQGNSA. The CDR3 is 16 amino acids. This CDR3 is CASRQQTSGGTYEQYF. The CDR3 nucleotides are TGTGCCAGCAGGCAACAGACTAGCGGGGGAACCTACGAGCAGTACTTC.

DNA for the CDR3: TGTGCCAGCAGCCCTTTTGTCCTGAACACTGAAGCTTTCTTT. Its translation is CASSPFVLNTEAFF. V gene TRBV7-9 combines with J gene TRBJ1-1; unclear D gene. Germline assignment: CDR1 SEHNR and CDR2 FQNEAQ (reference sequence). V lost 5 bases to trimming and J lost 0 bases, with 10 bases between them. CDR3 length: 14 residues.

The chain recombines TRBV7-2 with TRBJ2-5, with 10 bases fitting TRBD2. V lost 1 base, J lost 1 base, and 3 bases stayed unmatched. Germline V gene data show CDR1 as SGHTA and CDR2 as FQGNSA. This CDR3 comprises 16 residues. The CDR3 protein is CASSLGSGGGQETQYF. CDR3 sequence (DNA): TGTGCCAGCAGCTTAGGGAGCGGGGGGGGCCAAGAGACCCAGTACTTC.

J is TRBJ1-2 and V is TRBV9; 8 nucleotides align to TRBD1. CDR3 length: 15 amino acids. The V segment lost 4 bases and the J segment 6 bases; nucleotides outside the gene matches: 11. The germline CDR1 and CDR2 sequences are SGDLS and YYNGEE. CDR3 sequence: CASSFRTGPRDGYTF. In nucleotides, the CDR3 is TGTGCCAGCAGCTTTCGGACAGGGCCCCGCGATGGCTACACCTTC.

The chain combines TRBV28 with TRBJ1-1; a possible D gene is TRBD1 (6 bases). There are 14 residues in the CDR3. V lost 2 bases and J 4 bases, leaving 11 bases between the germline ends. Germline-derived CDR1 and CDR2 are MDHEN and SYDVKM. The CDR3 DNA follows: TGTGCCAGCAGTTTAATTATCAGGGGCACTGAAGCTTTCTTT. Translated, it gives CASSLIIRGTEAFF.

The V call is TRBV5-4, the J call TRBJ1-3, with D tentatively TRBD1 (5 bases). Looked up from germline, CDR1 is SGHNT and CDR2 is YYREEE (reference sequence). The V and J ends lost 1 base and 2 bases respectively, with 7 bases between them. The CDR3 extends over 14 amino acids. CDR3 nucleotides: TGTGCCAGCAGCTTGACAGGCACTGGAAACACCATATATTTT. It specifies CASSLTGTGNTIYF.

The chain is built from TRBV7-2 and TRBJ1-6; TRBD1 matches at 8 bases. The CDR3 contains 13 residues. From germline, CDR1 is SGHTA and CDR2 FQGNSA. V was pared by 5 bases and J by 9 bases, with 3 bases of the junction left unmatched. The CDR3 DNA reads TGTGCCAGCAGCCTCGGACAGGGTTCACCCCTCCACTTT. Translating it yields CASSLGQGSPLHF.

CDR3 sequence (DNA): TGTGCCAGCACCCCGGAGACAGGGGAGGTCAATGAGCAGTTCTTC. This codes for CASTPETGEVNEQFF. The chain combines TRBV14 with TRBJ2-1, with 8 bases matching TRBD1. Germline assignment: CDR1 SGHDN and CDR2 FVKESK. The CDR3 totals 15 residues. V gave up 7 bases and J gave up 6 bases; unmatched junction bases: 11.

The V gene is TRBV13, the J gene TRBJ2-5, with 14 positions matching TRBD2. Germline V gene data show CDR1 as PRHDT and CDR2 as FYEKMQ (reference sequence). J was trimmed by 0 bases and V by 5 bases; bases with no gene match: 8. This CDR3 region has 18 residues. CDR3: CASSIGTSGGSYQETQYF. The CDR3 DNA reads TGTGCCAGCAGCATTGGGACTAGCGGGGGATCGTACCAAGAGACCCAGTACTTC.

Of note for this clone: At one end, the junction sequence differs from germline, possibly due to a read error. V is TRBV5-5 and J is TRBJ1-2, with 7 bases lining up with TRBD1. Germline V lookup: CDR1 SGHKS, CDR2 YYEKEE (reference sequence). The CDR3 has 13 amino acids. Here the CDR3 reads CASNLGQRDGYTF. In DNA, the CDR3 is TGTGCCAGCAACTTGGGACAGAGAGATGGCTACACCTTC.

This sequence joins TRBV7-2 and TRBJ2-1; 11 bases match TRBD2. Per the germline V gene, CDR1 is SGHTA and CDR2 is FQGNSA. After removal of 4 bases from V and 9 bases from J, the junction contained 14 bases not matched to a gene. The CDR3 loop spans 17 amino acids. The CDR3 DNA follows: TGTGCCAGCAGCTACGTAGCGGGGGGGCCCCTTTCTACTGAGCAGTTCTTC. Translated: CASSYVAGGPLSTEQFF.

The rearrangement links TRBV29-1 to TRBJ2-5; 7 bases are shared with TRBD1. The CDR3 runs to 15 residues. V shed 0 bases, J shed 5 bases, and the junction held 9 bases outside the gene matches. Germline-derived CDR1 and CDR2 are SQVTM and ANQGSEA. In DNA, the CDR3 is TGCAGCGTTGAAGAACGGGTAGGGGGCGTGGAGACCCAGTACTTC. It yields the protein CSVEERVGGVETQYF.

V usage is TRBV6-5 and J usage is TRBJ1-2, with D tentatively TRBD1 (6 bases). CDR1 is MNHEY, CDR2 SVGAGI, per germline. The CDR3 is made up of 14 amino acids. V lost 2 bases to trimming and J lost 4 bases, with 11 bases between them. CDR3: CASSYVGRGYGYTF. In nucleotides, the CDR3 is TGTGCCAGCAGTTACGTTGGCAGGGGCTATGGCTACACCTTC.

This chain uses TRBV28 with TRBJ1-4; D is undetermined. V was shortened by 5 bases and J by 0 bases, with 7 bases between the two germline ends. This CDR3 comprises 14 residues. Germline CDR1 MDHEN, CDR2 SYDVKM. The CDR3 coding sequence is TGTGCCAGCAGTCTCGGTGCAACTAATGAAAAACTGTTTTTT. This sequence encodes CASSLGATNEKLFF.

V gene TRBV9 combines with J gene TRBJ1-2; TRBD1 might be the D (5 bases). Germline loops: CDR1 SGDLS, CDR2 YYNGEE. V gave up 4 bases and J gave up 4 bases, with 20 bases separating them. CDR3 size: 16 residues. In nucleotides, the CDR3 is TGTGCCAGCAGCCTAGGAGGCAGGGCTGAGAGCTATGGCTACACCTTC. It translates to CASSLGGRAESYGYTF.

Points on this clone: Other DNA sequences in this sample translate to the same CDR3. V gene TRBV2 combines with J gene TRBJ1-1; 10 bases fit TRBD1. The junction had 2 bases not matched to a gene; V was cut back by 7 bases and J by 3 bases. The CDR3 length is 13 residues. Germline loops: CDR1 SNHLY, CDR2 FYNNEI. CDR3 in amino acids: CASKGTGDTEAFF. Here the CDR3 DNA reads TGTGCCAGCAAAGGGACAGGGGACACTGAAGCTTTCTTT.

The CDR3 sequence is CASSPSRGASSYNEQFF. The CDR3 DNA reads as TGTGCCAGCAGCCCATCACGGGGGGCAAGCTCCTACAATGAGCAGTTCTTC. The gene calls are TRBV7-3 and TRBJ2-1, with D possibly matching TRBD2 (7 bases). Germline V gene sequence: CDR1 SGHTA, CDR2 FQGTGA. The germline V and J ends were trimmed by 5 bases and 0 bases, with 17 bases remaining between them. This CDR3 is 17 amino acids long.

The V and J genes are TRBV7-3 and TRBJ2-7, with 12 nucleotides matching TRBD2. V lost 0 bases and J lost 3; bases outside the gene matches: 3. Germline CDR1 reads SGHTA; CDR2 reads FQGTGA. There are 16 residues in the CDR3. The CDR3 is CASSLTRTSGVYEQYF. Written as DNA, the CDR3 is TGTGCCAGCAGCTTAACAAGGACTAGCGGGGTCTACGAGCAGTACTTC.

This chain links TRBV11-2 with TRBJ1-1; 7 positions match TRBD1. J was trimmed by 4 bases and V by 5 bases; bases with no gene match: 4. The CDR3 is made up of 13 amino acids. Germline V gene data show CDR1 as SGHAT and CDR2 as FQNNGV. CDR3 sequence (DNA): TGTGCCAGCAGCAGACGACAGGGCACTGAAGCTTTCTTT. As protein: CASSRRQGTEAFF.